This TCR beta chain was obtained from a study of Graves' ophthalmopathy and Graves' hyperthyroidism. Across the study: Cases classed as stable hyperthyroidism had no ophthalmopathy within 18 months of follow-up. Study results and limitations: In predicting ophthalmopathy progression, the model reached nearly 71% sensitivity and 72% to 80% specificity.

The sequenced template was RNA, covering the TCR beta CDR3 region. HTBI primers served in a first-round RT-PCR, which a second-round multiplex PCR followed. TCRdb redid the calling of the multiplex PCR reads with MiXCR, one entry per CDR3 protein. The sample lists over a million distinct CDR3 sequences; 35% to 40% were seen once. The junction had 7 bases not matched to a gene; V was cut back by 5 bases and J by 3 bases. There are 15 residues in the CDR3. The germline gives CDR1 SGHTA, CDR2 FQGTGA. Of note for this clonotype: Its antigen remains unidentified.

V is TRBV7-3 and J is TRBJ1-2; 9 bases are a match to TRBD1. What was sequenced was peripheral blood or thyroid tissue (not recorded which). The origin of this receptor is an adult man with Graves' hyperthyroidism. This CDR3 reads CASSPQGAGDYGYTF. DNA for the CDR3: TGTGCCAGCAGCCCACAGGGGGCCGGGGACTATGGCTACACCTTC.